Listed here is a single TCR beta chain. This record belongs to a study of blood T cell repertoires in COVID-19. Study-wide background: Donors in Cohort 3 counted as recovered after two negative PCRs, clearance, or symptom resolution. Specimens from acute and convalescent COVID-19 originated in the United States, Italy and Spain.

Here immunoSEQ multiplex PCR was the method, and the copy in TCRdb shows in-frame clones only, minus some. The sample has about 280,000 clones, about 88% seen once; the top ten hold roughly 2%. The CDR3 extends over 14 amino acids. The germline CDR1 and CDR2 sequences are SGHTA and FQGNSA. V lost 3 bases and J lost 4; bases outside the gene matches: 3. Participants' own reports of clinical history determined their cohort assignment. The receptor was isolated from a woman between 55 and 75 years old in a cohort exposed to, infected with or recovered from COVID-19 (not recorded which). The specimen was PBMCs or T cells enriched from blood (not recorded which). The chain combines TRBV7-2 with TRBJ2-7, with TRBD1 matching 10 bases. Here the CDR3 reads CASSFGTGEYEQYF. The CDR3, as DNA: TGTGCCAGCAGCTTCGGGACAGGGGAGTACGAGCAGTACTTC.